Presented here are 24 T cell receptor beta chains from one specimen sequenced in a study of blood T cell repertoires in COVID-19. TCRdb keeps only in-frame clones here, not all; method: immunoSEQ multiplex PCR. The profile covers just over 650,000 clones, with 85% to 90% appearing a single time and under 0.3% taken by the ten largest. The specimen was peripheral blood. The receptors shown here come from a woman aged 18-30 years with acute or convalescent COVID-19.

This chain connects TRBV11-3 to TRBJ2-3; D is undetermined. V lost 1 base to trimming and J lost 2 bases, with 7 bases between them. This CDR3 is 14 amino acids long. Germline CDR1 and CDR2: SGHNT and YENEEA. The chain's CDR3 is CASSLGAATDTQYF. DNA for the CDR3: TGTGCCAGCAGCTTAGGGGCAGCCACAGATACGCAGTATTTT.

CDR3 amino acids: CASSQEQWSTDTQYF. In DNA, the CDR3 is TGCGCCAGCAGCCAAGAGCAGTGGAGCACAGATACGCAGTATTTT. The chain couples TRBV4-1 to TRBJ2-3; D gene ambiguous. The CDR3 is 15 amino acids. V lost 0 bases and J 0 bases, leaving 7 bases between the germline ends. Germline V CDR1 and CDR2: MGHRA, YSYEKL.

The V and J genes are TRBV2 and TRBJ2-7; a weak D match, TRBD2 (5 bases). V lost 8 bases and J lost 3, with 14 bases in between. The CDR3 is 13 amino acids. Looked up from germline, CDR1 is SNHLY and CDR2 is FYNNEI. In DNA, the CDR3 is TGTGCCAGCGTATTGATTGAGGGCTACGAGCAGTACTTC. This codes for CASVLIEGYEQYF.

This clone was recorded once. The chain is built from TRBV4-3 and TRBJ1-6; 8 nucleotides align to TRBD1. V was pared by 2 bases and J by 9 bases, with 3 bases of the junction left unmatched. This CDR3 contains 14 residues. Germline-derived CDR1 and CDR2 are LGHNA and YSLEER. The CDR3: CASSQSDRASPLHF. In DNA form, the CDR3 reads TGCGCCAGCAGCCAATCGGACAGGGCTTCACCCCTCCACTTT.

This chain joins TRBV6-4 and TRBJ2-2; a possible D gene is TRBD2 (5 bases). The CDR3 runs 14 residues. Germline CDR1 is MRHNA and CDR2 is SNTAGT. Trimming removed 4 bases at V and 3 bases at J, with 9 bases between. The CDR3 coding sequence is TGTGCCAGCAGTGTTGACGGGGACACCGGGGAGCTGTTTTTT. It yields the protein CASSVDGDTGELFF.

This chain uses TRBV4-1 with TRBJ1-1; D unresolved. Between the trimmed V and J ends, which lost 0 bases and 1 base, there was a span of 6 bases. The length of the CDR3 is 14 residues. Germline-derived CDR1 and CDR2 are MGHRA and YSYEKL. The CDR3: CASSQDLGNTEAFF. DNA for the CDR3: TGCGCCAGCAGCCAAGATCTAGGGAACACTGAAGCTTTCTTT.

The CDR3 DNA sequence: TGTGCCAGCTCACCACCTTCCAAGCCCTACGAGCAGTACTTC. Translation: CASSPPSKPYEQYF. The chain joins TRBV18 to TRBJ2-7, with D unresolved. Trimming stripped 0 bases from V and 2 bases from J, with 8 bases between. Looked up from germline, CDR1 is KGHSH and CDR2 is LQKENI. The CDR3 is 14 amino acids.

This clone appeared a single time. The chain uses TRBV29-1 and TRBJ1-3; D not resolved. V was pared by 6 bases and J by 4 bases, with 13 bases between. CDR3 length: 13 amino acids. Germline-derived CDR1 and CDR2 are SQVTM and ANQGSEA. CDR3 bases: TGCAGCGTCCCGTCAGGAATCGGAAACACCATATATTTT. Amino acids: CSVPSGIGNTIYF.

The rearrangement joins TRBV7-6 to TRBJ2-1; possibly TRBD2 for D (7 bases). The CDR3 has 17 residues. V was shortened by 6 bases and J by 2 bases, with 20 bases between the two germline ends. CDR1 and CDR2 (germline): SGHVS, FNYEAQ. CDR3 sequence: CASRRVIQGGTYNEQFF. The CDR3 coding sequence is TGTGCCAGCAGACGAGTGATACAGGGAGGGACCTACAATGAGCAGTTCTTC.

This sequence joins TRBV6-5 and TRBJ2-2; the D gene is possibly TRBD1 (6 bases). The CDR3 is made up of 15 amino acids. Germline V lookup: CDR1 MNHEY, CDR2 SVGAGI. The ends were cut back, 7 bases at V and 6 bases at J, with 18 bases in the middle. CDR3 sequence reads: CASTYGGRSPGELFF. CDR3 DNA: TGTGCCAGCACCTATGGGGGCAGATCCCCCGGGGAGCTGTTTTTT.

The CDR3 DNA is TGTGCCAGCTACACCTCCTCTGGAAACACCATATATTTT. It yields the protein CASYTSSGNTIYF. The chain links TRBV6-5 to TRBJ1-3; unclear D gene. The CDR3 loop spans 13 amino acids. Per germline, CDR1 MNHEY and CDR2 SVGAGI. V was trimmed by 8 bases and J by 0 bases, leaving 8 bases between them.

This sequence joins TRBV29-1 and TRBJ2-1, with 7 bases aligning to TRBD1. The CDR3 runs 16 residues. CDR1 and CDR2 from the germline V gene are SQVTM and ANQGSEA. After removal of 0 bases from V and 5 bases from J, the junction contained 10 bases not matched to a gene. This CDR3 reads CSVEDEGRDSDNEQFF. The DNA for the CDR3 is TGCAGCGTTGAAGATGAGGGCCGGGACAGCGACAATGAGCAGTTCTTC.

The J gene is TRBJ2-6, the V gene TRBV5-6; D is unresolved. V lost 0 bases to trimming and J lost 1 base, with 5 bases between them. This CDR3 spans 15 amino acids. CDR1 is SGHDT and CDR2 is YYEEEE in the germline V gene. The chain's CDR3 is CASSLGPSGANVLTF. DNA of the CDR3: TGTGCCAGCAGCTTGGGGCCGTCTGGGGCCAACGTCCTGACTTTC.

This clone was counted ten times or more. The chain joins TRBV5-1 to TRBJ2-7; 10 nucleotides align to TRBD1. Germline lookup yields CDR1 SGHRS and CDR2 YFSETQ. V shed 0 bases, J shed 5 bases, and the junction held 5 bases outside the gene matches. This CDR3 region has 15 residues. Written as DNA, the CDR3 is TGCGCCAGCAGCTTGGCTGGGACAGGGGCCCACGAGCAGTACTTC. It yields the protein CASSLAGTGAHEQYF.

The CDR3 loop reads CASSAQGATDTQYF. The CDR3 DNA reads TGTGCCAGCAGCGCTCAGGGGGCGACAGATACGCAGTATTTT. The genes are TRBV9 and TRBJ2-3; 8 bases agree with TRBD1. The CDR3 consists of 14 residues. V shed 3 bases and J 3 bases; nucleotides not matched to a gene: 3. CDR1 is SGDLS and CDR2 is YYNGEE in the germline V gene.

Only a few counts were recorded for this clone. The V and J genes are TRBV20-1 and TRBJ2-1; 8 nucleotides agree with TRBD2. Germline CDR1 and CDR2: DFQATT and SNEGSKA (reference sequence). This CDR3 is 14 amino acids long. The ends lost 3 bases at V and 2 bases at J; junction bases unmatched: 3. Here the CDR3 DNA reads TGCAGTGCTAGTGCGGGGGGCGCCTACAATGAGCAGTTCTTC. It encodes CSASAGGAYNEQFF.

The table lists this clone with a count of one. The gene calls are TRBV6-5 and TRBJ1-2; 8 nucleotides agree with TRBD1. Trimming at V came to 6 bases and at J to 4 bases, leaving 4 bases not matched to a gene. CDR3 length: 13 residues. The germline gives CDR1 MNHEY, CDR2 SVGAGI. The DNA for the CDR3 is TGTGCCAGCAGGGACAGGGCTATCTATGGCTACACCTTC. Protein sequence: CASRDRAIYGYTF.

The V gene is TRBV29-1, the J gene TRBJ1-2; D gene uncertain. Trimming stripped 2 bases from V and 5 bases from J, with 12 bases between. This CDR3 comprises 13 residues. Germline values: CDR1 SQVTM, CDR2 ANQGSEA. In DNA, the CDR3 is TGCAGCGTTGAAACAGCATTAGGATATGGCTACACCTTC. Protein product: CSVETALGYGYTF.

The chain carries TRBV19 and TRBJ1-4; 9 nucleotides line up with TRBD1. CDR3 length: 15 amino acids. Germline values: CDR1 LNHDA, CDR2 SQIVND (reference sequence). With 2 bases clipped from V and 6 bases from J, the junction kept 4 bases outside the gene matches. The CDR3 loop is CASSIRDRVYEKLFF. DNA of the CDR3: TGTGCCAGTAGTATACGGGACAGGGTATATGAAAAACTGTTTTTT. Combining the CDR3 with reference TRBV19 and TRBJ1-4 gives the whole variable domain DGGITQSPKYLFRKEGQNVTLSCEQNLNHDAMYWYRQDPGQGLRLIYYSQIVNDFQKGDIAEGYSVSREKKESFPLTVTSAQKNPTAFYLCASSIRDRVYEKLFFGSGTQLSVL.

The rearrangement joins TRBV19 to TRBJ1-2; maybe TRBD1 (6 bases). Germline-derived CDR1 and CDR2 are LNHDA and SQIVND (reference sequence). Trimming pared 6 bases from V and 8 bases from J, leaving 19 bases between. CDR3 length: 14 amino acids. CDR3 residues: CASSGGGADPGYTF. The DNA of the CDR3 is TGTGCCAGTAGCGGAGGGGGGGCGGATCCCGGCTACACCTTC.

This chain joins TRBV12-5 and TRBJ1-1, with D possibly being TRBD1 (5 bases). V was shortened by 0 bases and J by 4 bases, with 9 bases between the two germline ends. From germline, CDR1 is LGHNT and CDR2 FRNRAP. The CDR3 consists of 14 residues. The CDR3 reads CASGLVGGSTEAFF. In DNA, the CDR3 is TGTGCTAGTGGTTTGGTCGGGGGGTCCACTGAAGCTTTCTTT.

The chain couples TRBV12-3 or TRBV12-4 to TRBJ2-1; D gene unclear. V was trimmed by 3 bases and J by 4 bases, leaving 7 bases between them. The CDR3 consists of 13 residues. This CDR3 is CASSLGTYNEQFF. As DNA, the CDR3 is TGTGCCAGCAGTTTGGGCACTTACAATGAGCAGTTCTTC.

This clone is a singleton in its sample. This chain uses TRBV25-1 with TRBJ2-2; maybe TRBD1 (5 bases). Germline CDR1 is MGHDK and CDR2 is SYGVNS. The CDR3 sequence is 15 residues long. Trimming took off 1 base at V and 4 bases at J, with 10 bases between the two ends. The CDR3 is CASSELGPATGELFF. The CDR3 DNA follows: TGTGCCAGCAGTGAATTGGGGCCCGCCACCGGGGAGCTGTTTTTT.

With respect to this clone: A read error may account for a junction end that differs from germline. The chain couples TRBV7-9 to TRBJ1-1; TRBD1 is a possible D gene (6 bases). Germline V gives CDR1 SEHNR, CDR2 FQNEAQ (reference sequence). The CDR3 runs to 15 residues. CDR3 DNA: TGTGCCAGCAGCTTGAACAGGGCTGAGAACACTGAGGCTTTCTTT. It yields the protein CASSLNRAENTEAFF.